The 28 T cell receptor beta chains reported below all come from one sample, sequenced in a study of OX40 agonist ivuxolimab in advanced cancers. Assay used: immunoSEQ multiplex PCR; TCRdb lists only in-frame clones, some missing. The sample has approximately 71,000 clones; roughly 80% are singletons. This material consisted of CD4+ or CD8+ T cells sorted from blood, taken in a trial of the OX40 agonist ivuxolimab. The receptors were sampled from an adult with an advanced solid tumor such as melanoma, head and neck, liver or kidney cancer.

This chain connects TRBV6-6 to TRBJ2-1, with D possibly being TRBD1 or TRBD2 (5 bases each). This CDR3 region has 13 residues. V was trimmed by 10 bases and J by 0 bases, leaving 10 bases between them. Germline V gene data show CDR1 as MNHNY and CDR2 as SVGAGI (reference sequence). CDR3 amino acids: CATRDGSYNEQFF. CDR3 coding DNA: TGTGCCACGAGGGACGGCTCCTACAATGAGCAGTTCTTC.

This sequence joins TRBV9 and TRBJ2-1, with TRBD2 identical over 10 bases. V was pared by 1 base and J by 0 bases, with 7 bases of the junction left unmatched. Germline CDR1 and CDR2: SGDLS and YYNGEE. This CDR3 region has 18 residues. CDR3 protein: CASSVRLAGVTSYNEQFF. The CDR3, as DNA: TGTGCCAGCAGCGTACGCCTAGCGGGAGTTACCTCCTACAATGAGCAGTTCTTC.

The J gene is TRBJ1-1, the V gene TRBV5-8, with D maybe TRBD1 (6 bases). Germline-derived CDR1 and CDR2 are SGHTS and YDEGEE. Trimming removed 9 bases from V and 0 bases from J, with 15 bases in between. The CDR3 is 14 residues long. CDR3 coding DNA: TGTGCCACCCATCGGACAGCCATGAACACTGAAGCTTTCTTT. It yields the protein CATHRTAMNTEAFF. Filled out from reference TRBV5-8 and TRBJ1-1, the complete variable domain reads EAGVTQSPTHLIKTRGQQATLRCSPISGHTSVYWYQQALGLGLQFLLWYDEGEERNRGNFPPRFSGRQFPNYSSELNVNALELEDSALYLCATHRTAMNTEAFFGQGTRLTVV.

The chain is built from TRBV19 and TRBJ1-5, with TRBD1 matching 9 bases. The junction had 7 bases not matched to a gene; V was cut back by 4 bases and J by 0 bases. There are 17 residues in the CDR3. Germline CDR1 LNHDA, CDR2 SQIVND (reference sequence). The DNA for the CDR3 is TGTGCCAGTAGTACCCCCCTGGGACAGGGTAGCAATCAGCCCCAGCATTTT. Translated, it gives CASSTPLGQGSNQPQHF.

This clone occurred a few times. The genes are TRBV2 and TRBJ1-5; weak D call: TRBD1 (5 bases). This CDR3 has 16 amino acids. The V end lost 2 bases, the J end lost 5 bases, and 16 bases lay between the germline ends. Germline CDR1 SNHLY, CDR2 FYNNEI. CDR3 sequence: CASSERRAGRDQPQHF. In DNA, the CDR3 is TGTGCCAGCAGTGAAAGGCGCGCAGGGAGGGATCAGCCCCAGCATTTT.

The CDR3 sequence is CASSRGTANTGELFF. CDR3 coding DNA: TGTGCCAGCAGCCGGGGGACAGCGAACACCGGGGAGCTGTTTTTT. The V and J genes are TRBV9 and TRBJ2-2; D might be TRBD1 (7 bases). V lost 4 bases to trimming and J lost 0 bases, with 10 bases between them. Germline CDR1 is SGDLS and CDR2 is YYNGEE. The CDR3 contains 15 residues.

In this sample, this clone turned up once. CDR3 nucleotide sequence: TGTGCCAGCAGCTTGGGGGGCGCCAGCAATGAGCAGTTCTTC. Protein product: CASSLGGASNEQFF. V usage is TRBV5-4 and J usage is TRBJ2-1; D is possibly TRBD1 (5 bases). CDR3 size: 14 residues. CDR1 is SGHNT and CDR2 is YYREEE in the germline V gene (reference sequence). The V end lost 0 bases, the J end lost 6 bases, and 10 bases lay between the germline ends.

The V gene is TRBV19, the J gene TRBJ2-4; D ambiguous. CDR3 length: 14 residues. Trimming took off 1 base at V and 0 bases at J, with 4 bases between the two ends. CDR1 LNHDA and CDR2 SQIVND come from the germline V gene (reference sequence). The CDR3 DNA is TGTGCCAGTAGTATAGGGAAAGCCAAAAACATTCAGTACTTC. The encoded protein is CASSIGKAKNIQYF.

The rearrangement joins TRBV7-6 to TRBJ2-1; D gene uncertain. The CDR3 covers 13 residues. V lost 1 base and J lost 6, with 7 bases in between. The V gene's germline CDR1 is SGHVS and CDR2 FNYEAQ. In nucleotides, the CDR3 is TGTGCCAGCAGCTTAGGCCAGCTCAATGAGCAGTTCTTC. Protein product: CASSLGQLNEQFF.

This clone was detected once. The chain joins TRBV11-1 to TRBJ2-3; maybe TRBD2 (5 bases). V lost 1 base to trimming and J lost 4 bases, with 9 bases between them. Germline CDR1 and CDR2: SGHAT and FQDESV (reference sequence). The CDR3 has 14 residues. CDR3 sequence: CASSLGTGSDTQYF. The CDR3 DNA reads TGTGCCAGCAGCTTAGGAACGGGATCAGATACGCAGTATTTT.

V usage is TRBV28 and J usage is TRBJ2-1, with D maybe TRBD2 (5 bases). CDR3 size: 13 residues. Germline CDR1 and CDR2: MDHEN and SYDVKM. V lost 1 base and J lost 15, with 16 bases in between. CDR3 nucleotides: TGTGCCAGCAGTTTATTGGGCGGGTCGATGTCGTTCTTC. This sequence encodes CASSLLGGSMSFF.

The chain joins TRBV28 to TRBJ1-1, with D perhaps matching TRBD1 (6 bases). Trimming removed 5 bases from V and 6 bases from J, with 16 bases in between. The length of the CDR3 is 14 residues. The germline V gene has CDR1 MDHEN and CDR2 SYDVKM. This chain's CDR3 is CASSHGDTRPEAFF. The CDR3 DNA sequence: TGTGCCAGCAGTCACGGGGACACCCGGCCTGAAGCTTTCTTT.

The V call is TRBV18, the J call TRBJ2-6; unclear D gene. This CDR3 has 14 residues. V was shortened by 2 bases and J by 2 bases, with 4 bases between the two germline ends. Germline CDR1 reads KGHSH; CDR2 reads LQKENI. The CDR3 bases are TGTGCCAGCTCACCAAATCCTGGGGCCAACGTCCTGACTTTC. The encoded protein is CASSPNPGANVLTF.

V gene TRBV7-9 combines with J gene TRBJ2-7; the match to TRBD1 covers 9 bases. V shed 0 bases, J shed 4 bases, and the junction held 4 bases outside the gene matches. Germline V CDR1 and CDR2: SEHNR, FQNEAQ (reference sequence). The CDR3 contains 15 residues. The CDR3 DNA sequence: TGTGCCAGCAGCTTAGCCGGGACAGGGTTGTACGAGCAGTACGTC. Protein product: CASSLAGTGLYEQYV.

The rearrangement links TRBV10-3 to TRBJ2-3; 10 bases match TRBD1. The germline V gene encodes CDR1 ENHRY and CDR2 SYGVKD. The CDR3 is made up of 14 amino acids. V lost 2 bases and J lost 6; bases outside the gene matches: 2. The CDR3 region has the DNA TGTGCCATCAGTGAGGGGGACAGGGGTGATACGCAGTATTTT. This encodes CAISEGDRGDTQYF.

This clone was counted a few times. V gene TRBV12-5 combines with J gene TRBJ1-5; D call uncertain. This CDR3 spans 13 amino acids. V was pared by 5 bases and J by 1 base, with 6 bases between. Germline assignment: CDR1 LGHNT and CDR2 FRNRAP. CDR3 residues: CASGLGSNQPQHF. In nucleotides, the CDR3 is TGTGCTAGTGGTCTGGGAAGCAATCAGCCCCAGCATTTT.

The rearrangement joins TRBV27 to TRBJ1-6; tentatively, D is TRBD1 (5 bases). V lost 6 bases and J 9 bases, leaving 27 bases between the germline ends. Germline CDR1 reads MNHEY; CDR2 reads SMNVEV (reference sequence). This CDR3 region has 18 residues. The CDR3 sequence is CASRDRQGPRKYFSPLHF. DNA for the CDR3: TGTGCCAGCAGAGATCGGCAGGGACCTAGGAAGTATTTTTCACCCCTCCACTTT.

The chain uses TRBV5-6 and TRBJ2-5; the D gene is possibly TRBD2 (5 bases). The end of the DNA fits TRBJ2-7 better, so the J call may be wrong. The CDR3 has 13 residues. Germline V gives CDR1 SGHDT, CDR2 YYEEEE. The DNA for the CDR3 is TGTGCCAGCAGCAAAGGAGGCTCCTACGAGCAGTACTTC. Amino acids: CASSKGGSYEQYF.

The J gene is TRBJ2-1, the V gene TRBV28; TRBD2 is a possible D gene (6 bases). Trimming left V 5 bases short and J 6 bases short, with 23 bases between. Germline V gene lookup returns CDR1 MDHEN and CDR2 SYDVKM. The CDR3 is 17 residues long. CDR3 protein: CASSLNPTSRSANEQFF. The CDR3 coding sequence is TGTGCCAGCAGTCTAAACCCCACTAGCCGTTCCGCCAATGAGCAGTTCTTC.

This clone was detected once. The V gene is TRBV11-3, the J gene TRBJ2-7; 7 positions agree with TRBD1. V lost 5 bases and J lost 4; bases outside the gene matches: 8. The CDR3 sequence is 14 residues long. In germline, CDR1 is SGHNT, CDR2 YENEEA. The CDR3 here is CASSIRDRAYEQYV. The CDR3 bases are TGTGCCAGCAGCATCCGGGACAGAGCTTACGAGCAGTACGTC.

The chain combines TRBV6-5 with TRBJ2-7; 9 bases are shared with TRBD1. This CDR3 spans 16 amino acids. V trimming: 2 bases; J trimming: 5 bases; junction bases outside the gene matches: 10. Germline CDR1 MNHEY, CDR2 SVGAGI. The CDR3: CASSYETGTGKNEQYV. The DNA for the CDR3 is TGTGCCAGCAGTTACGAGACCGGGACAGGGAAAAACGAGCAGTACGTC.

This rearrangement joins TRBV28 to TRBJ2-5; D not resolved. This CDR3 region has 13 residues. The germline V gene encodes CDR1 MDHEN and CDR2 SYDVKM. The V end lost 6 bases, the J end lost 1 base, and 9 bases lay between the germline ends. The CDR3 DNA reads as TGTGCCAGCAGCGGCGGCTCCCAAGAGACCCAGTACTTC. Translation: CASSGGSQETQYF.

This clone was detected once. The V gene is TRBV4-1, the J gene TRBJ2-1, with TRBD1 matching 8 bases. Germline V gene sequence: CDR1 MGHRA, CDR2 YSYEKL. Unmatched junction bases numbered 14, after V lost 3 bases and J lost 7 bases. The CDR3 runs to 17 residues. The CDR3 spells CASSQPRTGPTANEQFF. Written as DNA, the CDR3 is TGCGCCAGCAGCCAGCCAAGGACAGGGCCGACTGCGAATGAGCAGTTCTTC.

This chain joins TRBV14 and TRBJ2-3, with 9 bases aligning to TRBD1. V dropped 6 bases and J dropped 4; count of bases not matched to a gene: 17. Germline values: CDR1 SGHDN, CDR2 FVKESK. This CDR3 has 18 amino acids. The CDR3 reads CASSPGVWVQGAADTQYF. CDR3 nucleotides: TGTGCCAGCAGTCCTGGGGTCTGGGTACAGGGGGCCGCAGATACGCAGTATTTT.

The CDR3 bases are TGTGCCAGCAGCTTCCTAGCGGGGGTCCAAGAGACCCAGTACTTC. It yields the protein CASSFLAGVQETQYF. The gene calls are TRBV7-9 and TRBJ2-5; 10 nucleotides align to TRBD2. V was pared by 3 bases and J by 1 base, with 2 bases of the junction left unmatched. Germline V gene data show CDR1 as SEHNR and CDR2 as FQNEAQ (reference sequence). CDR3 length: 15 residues. Full variable domain (outside the CDR3, taken from reference TRBV7-9 and TRBJ2-5): DTGVSQNPRHKITKRGQNVTFRCDPISEHNRLYWYRQTLGQGPEFLTYFQNEAQLEKSRLLSDRFSAERPKGSFSTLEIQRTEQGDSAMYLCASSFLAGVQETQYFGPGTRLLVL.

The chain uses TRBV5-1 and TRBJ2-2; 8 bases fit TRBD1. This CDR3 has 14 amino acids. V lost 5 bases, J lost 1 base, and 1 base stayed unmatched. The germline gives CDR1 SGHRS, CDR2 YFSETQ. The CDR3 region is CASRGQENTGELFF. The CDR3, as DNA: TGCGCCAGCAGGGGACAGGAGAACACCGGGGAGCTGTTTTTT.

This clone was observed once. The chain couples TRBV5-8 to TRBJ2-6; the D call may be TRBD1 or TRBD2 (5 bases each). Germline V gives CDR1 SGHTS, CDR2 YDEGEE. V lost 5 bases, J lost 2 bases, and 14 bases lay in between. There are 16 residues in the CDR3. The CDR3 DNA sequence: TGTGCCAGCAGTGGGGGATCTTTTACTGGGGCCAACGTCCTGACTTTC. Translated, it gives CASSGGSFTGANVLTF.

The rearrangement joins TRBV13 to TRBJ2-3; D unclear. The germline V gene has CDR1 PRHDT and CDR2 FYEKMQ (reference sequence). This CDR3 has 16 residues. Trimming took 0 bases from V and 3 from J, leaving 13 bases between them. This CDR3 is CASSLGDPFRTDTQYF. In DNA, the CDR3 is TGTGCCAGCAGCTTAGGGGACCCTTTCAGAACAGATACGCAGTATTTT.